Shown below are 8 T cell receptor beta chains from a single sample sequenced in a study of regulatory T cells in long-lasting Graves disease. Library construction for TCR beta used iRepertoire HTBI primers and Arm-PCR of CDR3 regions. TCRdb reanalysed the multiplex PCR reads using MiXCR and keeps one entry per CDR3 protein. In the table there are hundreds of thousands of distinct CDR3 sequences, about 14% of which are singletons. Time point noted: newly diagnosed GD, antithyroid drugs for less than 3 months. Scientists built the TCR library using RNA that was extracted from PBMCs. The sample consisted of peripheral blood mononuclear cells (PBMCs), taken at new diagnosis, from a patient treated with antithyroid drugs. The source is a female donor with Graves disease.

Turning to this clonotype: Germline is not matched at one junction end, which may reflect a read error. The rearrangement joins TRBV6-4 to TRBJ1-5, with D perhaps TRBD1 (5 bases). Germline loops: CDR1 MRHNA, CDR2 SNTAGT. The CDR3 runs 16 residues. CDR3 in amino acids: CTSNPDNLGRNQPQHF. CDR3 nucleotides: TGTACCAGCAATCCGGACAACCTTGGAAGGAACCAGCCCCAGCATTTT.

This clonotype was observed a handful of times. The chain has TRBV7-2 and TRBJ2-5, with D possibly being TRBD1 or TRBD2 (6 bases each). V lost 7 bases and J lost 0, with 12 bases in between. CDR3 length: 14 residues. Germline CDR1 and CDR2: SGHTA and FQGNSA. CDR3 amino acids: CASTNGGYQETQYF. DNA of the CDR3: TGTGCCAGCACCAACGGGGGCTACCAAGAGACCCAGTACTTC.

This clonotype has at least ten counts. J is TRBJ2-1 and V is TRBV20-1; maybe TRBD2 (6 bases). The ends were cut back, 1 base at V and 9 bases at J, with 16 bases in the middle. This CDR3 is 14 amino acids long. Germline-derived CDR1 and CDR2 are DFQATT and SNEGSKA (reference sequence). CDR3 coding DNA: TGCAGTGCTAGAGGAAGGCTAGCGAGGAGTGAGCAGTTCTTC. Its protein product is CSARGRLARSEQFF.

This clonotype showed up many times. V gene TRBV12-3 or TRBV12-4 combines with J gene TRBJ1-6; a weak D match, TRBD1 (5 bases). There are 14 residues in the CDR3. V was cut by 4 bases and J by 7 bases, with 11 bases left in between. CDR3 region: CASSSREGNSPLHF. The CDR3 bases are TGTGCCAGCAGTTCCAGGGAGGGAAATTCACCCCTCCACTTT.

This clonotype was recorded many times. V gene TRBV20-1 combines with J gene TRBJ2-1; 10 bases match TRBD2. Losses at the gene ends were 0 bases for V and 7 bases for J; bases not matched to a gene: 9. The germline V gene encodes CDR1 DFQATT and CDR2 SNEGSKA (reference sequence). The CDR3 runs 16 residues. The CDR3 protein is CSARETWTSGRNEQFF. The CDR3 region has the DNA TGCAGTGCTAGAGAGACGTGGACTAGCGGAAGGAATGAGCAGTTCTTC.

This clonotype appeared many times. This chain connects TRBV13 to TRBJ1-2; D is unclear. Trimming took 5 bases from V and 5 from J, leaving 15 bases between them. The CDR3 contains 14 residues. CDR1 and CDR2 from the germline V gene are PRHDT and FYEKMQ (reference sequence). The CDR3 reads CASSDPGPPYGYTF. In DNA, the CDR3 is TGTGCCAGCAGCGACCCCGGGCCACCTTATGGCTACACCTTC.

The chain uses TRBV28 and TRBJ2-2; the D is unclear. This CDR3 has 17 amino acids. V was cut by 7 bases and J by 7 bases, with 25 bases left in between. Germline V gives CDR1 MDHEN, CDR2 SYDVKM. The CDR3 sequence is CASKTLGQSVLGGELFF. For the CDR3, the DNA is TGTGCCAGCAAAACCCTCGGGCAGTCGGTACTCGGCGGGGAGCTGTTTTTT.

This rearrangement joins TRBV30 to TRBJ1-1, with D possibly being TRBD1 (5 bases). The CDR3 runs 16 residues. Germline V lookup: CDR1 GTSNPN, CDR2 SVGIG (reference sequence). V was cut by 2 bases and J by 3 bases, with 19 bases left in between. CDR3 loop: CAWSLGEGVLDTEAFF. As DNA, the CDR3 is TGTGCCTGGAGTTTAGGGGAAGGGGTTTTGGACACTGAAGCTTTCTTT.